This T cell receptor (beta chain) was sequenced in a study of cytomegalovirus exposure and HLA in healthy donors. On the study more broadly: The 110 million or so unique TCR beta sequences, from roughly 170 million T cells, were found by an earlier analysis. Broader study findings: Common viral pathogens (according to a later analysis) appeared linked to several of the most significant clusters. Upon later analysis, HLA-associated TCR beta chains proved more clonally expanded than other, equally common chains. In vitro data verified a few CMV-associated chains as specific for CMV antigens.

Notes on this clone: Its cognate antigen is unknown.

A multiplex PCR was run with 60 Vbeta primers and 13 Jbeta primers. TCRdb keeps only in-frame clones here, not all; method: immunoSEQ multiplex PCR. This sample yields 200,000 or so clones, of which about 77% are seen a single time; 6% belongs to the top ten. The CDR3 runs to 14 residues. Between the trimmed V and J ends, which lost 8 bases and 4 bases, there was a span of 14 bases. CDR1 is MNHNY and CDR2 is SVGAGI in the germline V gene (reference sequence). Input material: PBMCs. The V and J genes are TRBV6-6 and TRBJ2-2; possible D gene TRBD2, 5 bases. The TCR was taken from a woman aged 25-40 years in good health and CMV-seropositive. CDR3 loop: CASSNYRGTGELFF. Written as DNA, the CDR3 is TGTGCCAGCTCCAACTACCGGGGCACCGGGGAGCTGTTTTTT.